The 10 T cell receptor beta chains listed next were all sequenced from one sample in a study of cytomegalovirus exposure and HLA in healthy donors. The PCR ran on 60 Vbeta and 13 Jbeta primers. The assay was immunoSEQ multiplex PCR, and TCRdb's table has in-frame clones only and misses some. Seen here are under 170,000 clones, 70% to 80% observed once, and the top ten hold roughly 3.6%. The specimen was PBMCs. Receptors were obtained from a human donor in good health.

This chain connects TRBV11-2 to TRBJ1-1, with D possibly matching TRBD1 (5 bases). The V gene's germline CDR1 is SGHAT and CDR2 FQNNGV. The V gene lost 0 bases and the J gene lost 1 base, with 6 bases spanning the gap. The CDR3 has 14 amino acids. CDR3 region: CASSLETGNTEAFF. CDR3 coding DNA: TGTGCCAGCAGCTTAGAAACAGGGAACACTGAAGCTTTCTTT.

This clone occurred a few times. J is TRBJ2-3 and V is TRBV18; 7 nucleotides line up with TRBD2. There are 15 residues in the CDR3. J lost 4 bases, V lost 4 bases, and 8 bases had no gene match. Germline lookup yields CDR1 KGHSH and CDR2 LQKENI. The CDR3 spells CASSLNGGNADTQYF. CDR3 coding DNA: TGTGCCAGCTCACTTAACGGGGGGAATGCAGATACGCAGTATTTT. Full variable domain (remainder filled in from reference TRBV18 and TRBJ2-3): NAGVMQNPRHLVRRRGQEARLRCSPMKGHSHVYWYRQLPEEGLKFMVYLQKENIIDESGMPKERFSAEFPKEGPSILRIQQVVRGDSAAYFCASSLNGGNADTQYFGPGTRLTVL.

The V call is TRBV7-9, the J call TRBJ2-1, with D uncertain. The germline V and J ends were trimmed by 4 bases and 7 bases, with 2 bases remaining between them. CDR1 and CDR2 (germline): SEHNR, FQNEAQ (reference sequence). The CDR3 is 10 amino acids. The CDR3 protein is CASSSNEQFF. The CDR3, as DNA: TGTGCCAGCAGCTCTAATGAGCAGTTCTTC.

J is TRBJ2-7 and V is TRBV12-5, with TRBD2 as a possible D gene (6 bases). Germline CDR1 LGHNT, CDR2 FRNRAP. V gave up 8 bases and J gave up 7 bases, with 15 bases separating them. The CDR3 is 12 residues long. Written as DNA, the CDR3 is TGTGCTAGTACTAAGGACGGGAGAGAGCAGTACTTC. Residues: CASTKDGREQYF.

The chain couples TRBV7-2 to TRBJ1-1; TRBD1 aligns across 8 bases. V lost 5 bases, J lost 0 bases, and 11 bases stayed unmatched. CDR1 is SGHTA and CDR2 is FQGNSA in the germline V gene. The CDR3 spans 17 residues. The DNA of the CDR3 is TGTGCCAGCAGCCCCAGGGGGCGCGCAGTGTTGAACACTGAAGCTTTCTTT. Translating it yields CASSPRGRAVLNTEAFF. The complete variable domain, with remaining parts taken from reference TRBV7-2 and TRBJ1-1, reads GAGVSQSPSNKVTEKGKDVELRCDPISGHTALYWYRQSLGQGLEFLIYFQGNSAPDKSGLPSDRFSAERTGGSVSTLTIQRTQQEDSAVYLCASSPRGRAVLNTEAFFGQGTRLTVV.

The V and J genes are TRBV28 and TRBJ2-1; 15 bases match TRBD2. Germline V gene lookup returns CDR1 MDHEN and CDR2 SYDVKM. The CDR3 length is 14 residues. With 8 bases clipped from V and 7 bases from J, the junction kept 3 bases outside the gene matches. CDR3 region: CASRGTSGGNEQFF. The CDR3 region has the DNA TGTGCCAGCCGGGGGACTAGCGGGGGGAATGAGCAGTTCTTC.

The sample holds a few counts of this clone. CDR3 nucleotide sequence: TGCGCCAGCAGCTTGGGGCGGGAGGTAGATACGCAGTATTTT. This gives the protein CASSLGREVDTQYF. V usage is TRBV5-1 and J usage is TRBJ2-3; 8 bases are a match to TRBD2. Germline trimming cut 0 bases from V and 5 bases from J; bases unmatched to any gene: 2. The CDR3 runs to 14 residues. From germline, CDR1 is SGHRS and CDR2 YFSETQ.

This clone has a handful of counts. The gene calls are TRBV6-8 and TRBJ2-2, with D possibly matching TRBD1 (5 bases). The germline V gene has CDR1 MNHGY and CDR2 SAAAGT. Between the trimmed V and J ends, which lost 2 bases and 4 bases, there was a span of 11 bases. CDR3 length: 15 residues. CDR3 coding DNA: TGTGCCAGCAGTTACCTCGGACAAACCACCGGGGAGCTGTTTTTT. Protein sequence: CASSYLGQTTGELFF.

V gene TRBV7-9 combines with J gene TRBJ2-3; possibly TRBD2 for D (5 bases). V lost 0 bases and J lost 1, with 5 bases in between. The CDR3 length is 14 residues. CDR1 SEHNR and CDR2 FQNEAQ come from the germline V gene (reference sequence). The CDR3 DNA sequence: TGTGCCAGCAGCTTAGCGGGAGGCACAGATACGCAGTATTTT. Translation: CASSLAGGTDTQYF. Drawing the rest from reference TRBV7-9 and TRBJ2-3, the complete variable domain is DTGVSQNPRHKITKRGQNVTFRCDPISEHNRLYWYRQTLGQGPEFLTYFQNEAQLEKSRLLSDRFSAERPKGSFSTLEIQRTEQGDSAMYLCASSLAGGTDTQYFGPGTRLTVL.

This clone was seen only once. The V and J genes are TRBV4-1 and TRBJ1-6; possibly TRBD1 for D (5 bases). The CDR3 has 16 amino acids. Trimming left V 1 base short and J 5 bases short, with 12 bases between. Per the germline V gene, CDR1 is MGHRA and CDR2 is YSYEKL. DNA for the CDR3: TGCGCCAGCAGCCAAGTCGCTCGGACAAATAATTCACCCCTCCACTTT. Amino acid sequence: CASSQVARTNNSPLHF.